Below are 10 T cell receptor beta chains sequenced from a single sample in a study of T cell therapy after organ transplantation. Their antigens are not known. Sequencing was performed with immunoSEQ multiplex PCR; in TCRdb, only in-frame clones are kept and a portion is missing. The data hold 950 to 1,300 clones, with 37% observed a single time. Therapy product cells were restimulated with a CMV peptide pool for approximately 4 hours, then IFN-gamma-secreting cells were captured. The sample was cultured CD8+ T cells. The receptors stem from a human patient who had received a solid organ transplant and had CMV disease. Among the T cells, some may be from the graft donor.

The chain links TRBV6-6 to TRBJ2-3; D not resolved. The length of the CDR3 is 13 residues. Looked up from germline, CDR1 is MNHNY and CDR2 is SVGAGI (reference sequence). Trimming stripped 0 bases from V and 5 bases from J, with 6 bases between. The chain's CDR3 is CASSYSSRDTQYF. The CDR3 region has the DNA TGTGCCAGCAGTTACTCCTCTAGAGATACGCAGTATTTT.

The chain joins TRBV9 to TRBJ2-5, with D hard to call. V was cut by 4 bases and J by 5 bases, with 6 bases left in between. Germline CDR1 reads SGDLS; CDR2 reads YYNGEE. CDR3 length: 11 amino acids. In DNA, the CDR3 is TGTGCCAGCAGCTTCCAGGAGACCCAGTACTTC. Its translation: CASSFQETQYF.

The chain uses TRBV4-3 and TRBJ2-2, with 10 bases aligning to TRBD2. V lost 0 bases, J lost 5 bases, and 3 bases stayed unmatched. The CDR3 loop spans 16 amino acids. Germline CDR1 is LGHNA and CDR2 is YSLEER. The CDR3 DNA reads TGCGCCAGCAGCCAAGATATAGCGGGGGGAACCGGGGAGCTGTTTTTT. This gives the protein CASSQDIAGGTGELFF.

This chain uses TRBV4-3 with TRBJ1-1; D call uncertain. The CDR3 consists of 15 residues. Trimming shortened V by 2 bases and J by 4 bases, and 14 bases separated the two germline ends. Germline V CDR1 and CDR2: LGHNA, YSLEER. This CDR3 is CASSQNALDGTEAFF. The CDR3 DNA reads as TGCGCCAGCAGCCAAAACGCCTTGGACGGCACTGAAGCTTTCTTT.

The V and J genes are TRBV7-9 and TRBJ1-4; no clear D gene. Trimming took off 5 bases at V and 4 bases at J, with 14 bases between the two ends. CDR3 length: 15 residues. Germline V CDR1 and CDR2: SEHNR, FQNEAQ (reference sequence). CDR3 in amino acids: CASSHPGRDNEKLFF. The CDR3 coding sequence is TGTGCCAGCAGCCACCCTGGACGGGATAATGAAAAACTGTTTTTT.

By sample fraction, this clone is medium-sized (0.01 to 0.1%). V and J are TRBV4-3 and TRBJ1-1; D is unclear. The CDR3 consists of 13 residues. The V end lost 0 bases, the J end lost 7 bases, and 9 bases lay between the germline ends. Germline CDR1 reads LGHNA; CDR2 reads YSLEER. CDR3 protein: CASSQEPEFEAFF. In DNA form, the CDR3 reads TGCGCCAGCAGCCAAGAACCAGAGTTTGAAGCTTTCTTT.

This clone was recorded a few times. The V and J genes are TRBV4-3 and TRBJ1-5; no definite D call. The V end was cut by 0 bases, the J end by 7 bases, with 13 bases between. Germline loops: CDR1 LGHNA, CDR2 YSLEER. This CDR3 has 15 amino acids. CDR3 region: CASSQDLMGGQPQHF. CDR3 nucleotide sequence: TGCGCCAGCAGCCAAGATCTTATGGGAGGGCAGCCCCAGCATTTT.

This clone was detected a few times. The chain's CDR3 is CASSSLTDSNSPLHF. CDR3 bases: TGTGCCAGCAGCTCCCTGACAGACTCTAATTCACCCCTCCACTTT. The genes are TRBV7-3 and TRBJ1-6; D perhaps matches TRBD1 (5 bases). V lost 4 bases, J lost 6 bases, and 13 bases lay in between. This CDR3 contains 15 residues. Germline CDR1 reads SGHTA; CDR2 reads FQGTGA.

This chain uses TRBV27 with TRBJ1-1; D is possibly TRBD1 (5 bases). This CDR3 has 14 residues. Between the trimmed V and J ends, which lost 5 bases and 10 bases, there was a span of 20 bases. Germline assignment: CDR1 MNHEY and CDR2 SMNVEV (reference sequence). The CDR3 DNA follows: TGTGCCAGCAGTCCCCTCGTTGGGGGGGTAGGAGCTTTCTTT. It translates to CASSPLVGGVGAFF.

Sample share makes this clone medium-sized. This chain uses TRBV7-9 with TRBJ2-1; 7 bases align to TRBD2. Germline-derived CDR1 and CDR2 are SEHNR and FQNEAQ (reference sequence). The trim removed 3 bases at V and 3 bases at J, leaving 2 bases unmatched. The CDR3 has 14 residues. The CDR3 DNA sequence: TGTGCCAGCAGCTTCCTAGCGGACTACAATGAGCAGTTCTTC. Amino acids: CASSFLADYNEQFF.